Detailed here is one T cell receptor (beta chain). Its antigen is undetermined. It was by 5'RACE template switching with UMIs that TCR beta cDNA was made. Using the 5' RACE reads, TCRdb records one entry per CDR3 protein without DNA. The sample totals about 260,000 distinct CDR3 sequences; its top ten clones hold around 4.2%. These data are taken from a study of T cells expressing NK-cell markers. Study as a whole: The TCR beta repertoires were obtained from sorted CD3+CD56+NKG2C+, CD3+CD56+NKG2C- and CD3+CD56-NKG2C+ T cells. Overall study findings and caveats: It remained uncertain whether the expanded NKG2C+ T cell clones were specific for HCMV antigens. Once again these clonotypes came out on top in the CD3+CD56-NKG2C+ fraction of a few donors.

This CDR3 has 15 residues. Germline V gene data show CDR1 as SGHRS and CDR2 as YFSETQ. This chain links TRBV5-1 with TRBJ2-3; TCRdb indicates TRBD2, and absent DNA this call remains unverified. Sequencing used blood T cells: a sorted CD56 or NKG2C T cell subset, CD4+ or CD8+ T cells, or bulk PBMC T cells (not recorded which). The sequence was collected from a woman between 18 and 69 years old in good health. CDR3 protein: CASSLGLAATDTQYF. The variable domain in full, with the rest retrieved from reference TRBV5-1 and TRBJ2-3, is KAGVTQTPRYLIKTRGQQVTLSCSPISGHRSVSWYQQTPGQGLQFLFEYFSETQRNKGNFPGRFSGRQFSNSRSEMNVSTLELGDSALYLCASSLGLAATDTQYFGPGTRLTVL.